A selection of T cell receptor beta chains follows, all from one sample in a study of cytotoxic CD8 clonotypes in ibrutinib-treated CLL. Sequenced by immunoSEQ multiplex PCR; TCRdb stores in-frame clones only, minus some. This sample has about 330,000 clones; 67% occur once, and the top ten carry roughly 6.8%. The sequenced sample was PBMCs, obtained after 36 months of ibrutinib treatment. Source of these receptors: a human donor with chronic lymphocytic leukemia. The CDR3 runs from the conserved cysteine through the conserved F or W. The order of the fields is J gene, CDR3 length, D gene, V gene, clone size, CDR3 protein, CDR3 DNA. D genes are given only for firm matches. Not every row has a clone size; where given, it reads once, few, many or a size class.

j_call: TRBJ2-7
cdr3_length: 14
d_call: TRBD2
v_call: TRBV7-2
clone_size: few
cdr3_aa: CASSRTSTGYEQYF
cdr3_nt: TGTGCCAGCAGCCGGACTAGTACGGGCTACGAGCAGTACTTC

j_call: TRBJ2-1
cdr3_length: 14
d_call: NA
v_call: TRBV4-1
clone_size: NA
cdr3_aa: CASSQVWGSNEQFF
cdr3_nt: TGCGCCAGCAGCCAAGTCTGGGGTTCGAATGAGCAGTTCTTC

j_call: TRBJ2-7
cdr3_length: 11
d_call: TRBD2
v_call: TRBV28
clone_size: NA
cdr3_aa: CASRGLAEEYF
cdr3_nt: TGTGCCAGCAGAGGACTAGCGGAAGAGTACTTC

j_call: TRBJ1-6
cdr3_length: 13
d_call: TRBD1
v_call: TRBV2
clone_size: few
cdr3_aa: CASSTPGQGLLHF
cdr3_nt: TGTGCCAGCAGTACCCCGGGACAGGGTCTCCTCCACTTT

j_call: TRBJ2-3
cdr3_length: 14
d_call: NA
v_call: TRBV9
clone_size: NA
cdr3_aa: CASSAPYGADTQYF
cdr3_nt: TGTGCCAGCAGCGCCCCCTATGGGGCAGATACGCAGTATTTT

j_call: TRBJ1-1
cdr3_length: 14
d_call: NA
v_call: TRBV4-3
clone_size: once
cdr3_aa: CASSPGPGDTEAFF
cdr3_nt: TGCGCCAGCAGCCCGGGCCCAGGGGACACTGAAGCTTTCTTT

j_call: TRBJ2-3
cdr3_length: 19
d_call: TRBD2
v_call: TRBV14
clone_size: NA
cdr3_aa: CASSQEWLAGGLGTDTQYF
cdr3_nt: TGTGCCAGCAGCCAAGAATGGCTAGCGGGGGGGCTGGGCACAGATACGCAGTATTTT

j_call: TRBJ2-7
cdr3_length: 13
d_call: NA
v_call: TRBV6-6
clone_size: once
cdr3_aa: CASSYSSSYEQYF
cdr3_nt: TGTGCCAGCAGTTACTCGAGCTCCTACGAGCAGTACTTC

j_call: TRBJ2-1
cdr3_length: 13
d_call: NA
v_call: TRBV7-3
clone_size: NA
cdr3_aa: CASSLGLYNEQFF
cdr3_nt: TGTGCCAGCAGCTTGGGCCTATACAATGAGCAGTTCTTC

j_call: TRBJ2-2
cdr3_length: 14
d_call: NA
v_call: TRBV4-1
clone_size: NA
cdr3_aa: CASSQVGYPGELFF
cdr3_nt: TGCGCCAGCAGCCAAGTGGGCTACCCCGGGGAGCTGTTTTTT

j_call: TRBJ1-2
cdr3_length: 11
d_call: NA
v_call: TRBV12-2
clone_size: few
cdr3_aa: CASRLPYGYTF
cdr3_nt: TGTGCAAGTCGCTTACCCTATGGCTACACCTTC

j_call: TRBJ1-4
cdr3_length: 12
d_call: NA
v_call: TRBV2
clone_size: few
cdr3_aa: CASRDSNEKLFF
cdr3_nt: TGTGCCAGCAGGGATTCTAATGAAAAACTGTTTTTT

j_call: TRBJ1-1
cdr3_length: 14
d_call: TRBD1
v_call: TRBV9
clone_size: NA
cdr3_aa: CASSGGQMNTEAFF
cdr3_nt: TGTGCCAGCAGCGGGGGACAGATGAACACTGAAGCTTTCTTT

j_call: TRBJ2-1
cdr3_length: 19
d_call: TRBD2
v_call: TRBV7-3
clone_size: few
cdr3_aa: CASSLPGTSGSSSYNEQFF
cdr3_nt: TGTGCCAGCAGCTTACCAGGGACTAGCGGATCGAGCTCCTACAATGAGCAGTTCTTC

j_call: TRBJ1-2
cdr3_length: 14
d_call: TRBD1
v_call: TRBV28
clone_size: few
cdr3_aa: CASRPGGSNYGYTF
cdr3_nt: TGTGCCAGCAGACCAGGGGGCTCGAACTATGGCTACACCTTC

j_call: TRBJ1-5
cdr3_length: 16
d_call: TRBD1
v_call: TRBV6-5
clone_size: NA
cdr3_aa: CASSLTGTGINQPQHF
cdr3_nt: TGTGCCAGCAGTTTAACCGGGACAGGGATAAATCAGCCCCAGCATTTT

j_call: TRBJ1-2
cdr3_length: 16
d_call: NA
v_call: TRBV18
clone_size: few
cdr3_aa: CASCTLTMGFNYGYTF
cdr3_nt: TGTGCCAGCTGCACTCTTACGATGGGATTTAACTATGGCTACACCTTC

j_call: TRBJ1-4
cdr3_length: 15
d_call: NA
v_call: TRBV7-9
clone_size: few
cdr3_aa: CASSRRSGTNEKLFF
cdr3_nt: TGTGCCAGCAGCCGTAGATCGGGAACTAATGAAAAACTGTTTTTT

j_call: TRBJ1-2
cdr3_length: 14
d_call: TRBD1
v_call: TRBV5-6
clone_size: NA
cdr3_aa: CASSSGGFLHGYTF
cdr3_nt: TGTGCCAGCAGCTCAGGGGGTTTTTTACATGGCTACACCTTC

j_call: TRBJ1-4
cdr3_length: 17
d_call: NA
v_call: TRBV27
clone_size: NA
cdr3_aa: CASSLGGAGQWSEKLFF
cdr3_nt: TGTGCCAGCAGTTTAGGGGGGGCGGGGCAATGGAGTGAAAAACTGTTTTTT

j_call: TRBJ1-5
cdr3_length: 15
d_call: NA
v_call: TRBV15
clone_size: NA
cdr3_aa: CATSREEGRSQPQHF
cdr3_nt: TGTGCCACCAGCAGAGAGGAGGGACGAAGTCAGCCCCAGCATTTT

j_call: TRBJ1-2
cdr3_length: 13
d_call: NA
v_call: TRBV28
clone_size: once
cdr3_aa: CASSLQGDYGYTF
cdr3_nt: TGTGCCAGCAGCCTACAGGGCGACTATGGCTACACCTTC

j_call: TRBJ2-5
cdr3_length: 17
d_call: NA
v_call: TRBV28
clone_size: once
cdr3_aa: CASSFQVGSEEQETQYF
cdr3_nt: TGTGCCAGCAGTTTCCAGGTGGGTAGCGAAGAGCAAGAGACCCAGTACTTC

j_call: TRBJ1-2
cdr3_length: 15
d_call: TRBD1
v_call: TRBV18
clone_size: NA
cdr3_aa: CASSLGQGANYGYTF
cdr3_nt: TGTGCCAGCTCACTGGGACAGGGGGCTAACTATGGCTACACCTTC

j_call: TRBJ2-7
cdr3_length: 16
d_call: NA
v_call: TRBV27
clone_size: NA
cdr3_aa: CASSFLGGAEIYEQYF
cdr3_nt: TGTGCCAGCAGTTTCTTGGGGGGTGCAGAGATCTACGAGCAGTACTTC

j_call: TRBJ1-1
cdr3_length: 14
d_call: NA
v_call: TRBV18
clone_size: NA
cdr3_aa: CASSPGRLNTEAFF
cdr3_nt: TGTGCCAGCTCACCAGGTCGCCTGAACACTGAAGCTTTCTTT

j_call: TRBJ2-7
cdr3_length: 14
d_call: NA
v_call: TRBV5-1
clone_size: NA
cdr3_aa: CASSLGTTYYEQYF
cdr3_nt: TGCGCCAGCAGCTTGGGGACAACCTACTACGAGCAGTACTTC

j_call: TRBJ2-2
cdr3_length: 14
d_call: TRBD1
v_call: TRBV6-5
clone_size: NA
cdr3_aa: CASTHGQGTGELFF
cdr3_nt: TGTGCCAGCACCCACGGACAGGGAACCGGGGAGCTGTTTTTT

j_call: TRBJ2-7
cdr3_length: 16
d_call: NA
v_call: TRBV11-2
clone_size: few
cdr3_aa: CASSYRLLGSSYEQYF
cdr3_nt: TGTGCCAGCAGCTACCGATTACTGGGGAGCTCCTACGAGCAGTACTTC

j_call: TRBJ2-7
cdr3_length: 17
d_call: NA
v_call: TRBV4-3
clone_size: NA
cdr3_aa: CASSQDRGWGRSYEQYF
cdr3_nt: TGCGCCAGCAGCCAAGATCGGGGGTGGGGGCGCTCCTACGAGCAGTACTTC

j_call: TRBJ2-7
cdr3_length: 14
d_call: TRBD1
v_call: TRBV9
clone_size: few
cdr3_aa: CASSVGGQGYEQYF
cdr3_nt: TGTGCCAGCAGCGTAGGGGGACAGGGTTACGAGCAGTACTTC

j_call: TRBJ2-3
cdr3_length: 15
d_call: TRBD2
v_call: TRBV7-3
clone_size: once
cdr3_aa: CASSRTSGRSDTQYF
cdr3_nt: TGTGCCAGCAGTCGAACTAGCGGGAGGTCAGATACGCAGTATTTT

j_call: TRBJ2-7
cdr3_length: 16
d_call: NA
v_call: TRBV7-9
clone_size: once
cdr3_aa: CASSPRLGRQSYEQYF
cdr3_nt: TGTGCCAGCAGCCCCCGATTAGGACGACAATCCTACGAGCAGTACTTC

j_call: TRBJ2-3
cdr3_length: 14
d_call: NA
v_call: TRBV13
clone_size: NA
cdr3_aa: CASGDGGATDTQYF
cdr3_nt: TGTGCCAGCGGCGATGGGGGGGCCACAGATACGCAGTATTTT

j_call: TRBJ2-5
cdr3_length: 13
d_call: NA
v_call: TRBV9
clone_size: NA
cdr3_aa: CASSPRYQETQYF
cdr3_nt: TGTGCCAGCAGCCCCCGGTACCAAGAGACCCAGTACTTC

j_call: TRBJ1-2
cdr3_length: 14
d_call: NA
v_call: TRBV5-6
clone_size: NA
cdr3_aa: CASSLDTNGYGYTF
cdr3_nt: TGTGCCAGCAGCTTGGACACGAACGGGTATGGCTACACCTTC

j_call: TRBJ2-3
cdr3_length: 14
d_call: NA
v_call: TRBV6-5
clone_size: once
cdr3_aa: CASSSGITSDTQYF
cdr3_nt: TGTGCCAGCAGTTCAGGGATTACCTCAGATACGCAGTATTTT

j_call: TRBJ1-4
cdr3_length: 16
d_call: TRBD1
v_call: TRBV2
clone_size: NA
cdr3_aa: CASSLTGGTTNEKLFF
cdr3_nt: TGTGCCAGCAGTCTTACAGGGGGCACAACTAATGAAAAACTGTTTTTT

j_call: TRBJ2-6
cdr3_length: 14
d_call: NA
v_call: TRBV9
clone_size: few
cdr3_aa: CASSVLSGANVLTF
cdr3_nt: TGTGCCAGCAGCGTCCTCTCTGGGGCCAACGTCCTGACTTTC

j_call: TRBJ2-7
cdr3_length: 16
d_call: NA
v_call: TRBV6-5
clone_size: NA
cdr3_aa: CASSSPGQFLGKEQYF
cdr3_nt: TGTGCCAGCAGTTCCCCCGGACAGTTCCTCGGTAAAGAGCAGTACTTC

j_call: TRBJ2-7
cdr3_length: 13
d_call: TRBD2
v_call: TRBV2
clone_size: NA
cdr3_aa: CASKSGESYEQYF
cdr3_nt: TGTGCCAGCAAAAGCGGGGAGTCCTACGAGCAGTACTTC

j_call: TRBJ2-7
cdr3_length: 12
d_call: NA
v_call: TRBV11-2
clone_size: NA
cdr3_aa: CASSLDLGSQYF
cdr3_nt: TGTGCCAGCAGCTTAGATCTAGGGAGCCAGTACTTC

j_call: TRBJ1-2
cdr3_length: 14
d_call: TRBD1
v_call: TRBV18
clone_size: NA
cdr3_aa: CASSPQGVNYGYTF
cdr3_nt: TGTGCCAGCTCACCGCAGGGGGTTAACTATGGCTACACCTTC

j_call: TRBJ2-1
cdr3_length: 16
d_call: TRBD2
v_call: TRBV7-2
clone_size: NA
cdr3_aa: CASRKLAGVWFVEQFF
cdr3_nt: TGTGCCAGCAGGAAGCTAGCGGGGGTATGGTTTGTTGAGCAGTTCTTC

j_call: TRBJ2-1
cdr3_length: 12
d_call: NA
v_call: TRBV29-1
clone_size: many
cdr3_aa: CSAAAGRDEQFF
cdr3_nt: TGCAGCGCCGCCGCAGGGCGGGATGAGCAGTTCTTC

j_call: TRBJ1-6
cdr3_length: 18
d_call: TRBD1
v_call: TRBV5-1
clone_size: NA
cdr3_aa: CASSFRTGPSSYNSPLHF
cdr3_nt: TGCGCCAGCAGCTTCCGGACAGGGCCAAGCTCCTATAATTCACCCCTCCACTTT